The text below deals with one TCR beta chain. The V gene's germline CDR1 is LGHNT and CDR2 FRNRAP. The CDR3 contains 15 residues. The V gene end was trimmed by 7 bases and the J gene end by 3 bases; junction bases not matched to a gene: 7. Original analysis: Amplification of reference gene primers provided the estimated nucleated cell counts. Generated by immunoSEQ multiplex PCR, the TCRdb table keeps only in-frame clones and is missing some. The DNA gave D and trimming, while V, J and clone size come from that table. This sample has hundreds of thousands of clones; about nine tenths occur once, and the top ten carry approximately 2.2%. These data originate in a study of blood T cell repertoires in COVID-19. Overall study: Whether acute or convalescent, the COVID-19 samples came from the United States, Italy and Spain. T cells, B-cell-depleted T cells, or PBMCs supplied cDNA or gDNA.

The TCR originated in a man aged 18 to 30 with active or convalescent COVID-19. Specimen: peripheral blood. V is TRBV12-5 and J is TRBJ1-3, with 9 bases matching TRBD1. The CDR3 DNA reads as TGTGCTAGTGATCCCGGGACAGGGTTTGGAAACACCATATATTTT. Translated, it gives CASDPGTGFGNTIYF.